Shown below are 15 T cell receptor beta chains from a single sample sequenced in a study of blood T cell repertoires in COVID-19. Repertoires were generated with immunoSEQ multiplex PCR, while TCRdb's copy carries only in-frame clones and drops some. The data contain approximately 59,000 clones, around 80% of them singletons. Material: peripheral blood. The receptors were gathered from an elderly man with acute or convalescent COVID-19.

In its sample, this clone was seen a few times. The gene calls are TRBV30 and TRBJ1-1; 9 nucleotides line up with TRBD1. Germline values: CDR1 GTSNPN, CDR2 SVGIG (reference sequence). This CDR3 region has 15 residues. With V trimmed by 6 bases and J by 5 bases, 13 bases remained unmatched. CDR3 residues: CACLRDRDFGTEAFF. In nucleotides, the CDR3 is TGTGCCTGTCTCCGGGACAGGGACTTCGGGACTGAAGCTTTCTTT.

This clone was seen a handful of times. CDR3 nucleotides: TGCGCCAGCAGCCTGGAGGCAGGGGGCTACACCTTC. Its translation is CASSLEAGGYTF. This chain links TRBV5-1 with TRBJ1-2; possible D gene TRBD1, 5 bases. The CDR3 covers 12 residues. Trimming removed 4 bases from V and 8 bases from J, with 12 bases in between. Germline lookup yields CDR1 SGHRS and CDR2 YFSETQ.

Sample share makes this clone medium-sized. The V gene is TRBV19, the J gene TRBJ2-2; 10 positions agree with TRBD2. CDR1 and CDR2 (germline): LNHDA, SQIVND (reference sequence). The CDR3 has 19 amino acids. V was clipped by 8 bases and J by 4 bases; unmatched bases: 19. CDR3: CASYTSTSGYSAGTGELFF. The CDR3 bases are TGTGCCAGTTACACGTCGACTAGCGGGTACTCGGCGGGCACCGGGGAGCTGTTTTTT.

The chain uses TRBV6-5 and TRBJ1-1; unclear D gene. The germline V gene encodes CDR1 MNHEY and CDR2 SVGAGI. Trimming took 5 bases from V and 2 from J, leaving 9 bases between them. This CDR3 spans 13 amino acids. CDR3 bases: TGTGCCAGCAGTCGGGCGGGAAACACTGAAGCTTTCTTT. Protein sequence: CASSRAGNTEAFF.

V gene TRBV6-2 or TRBV6-3 combines with J gene TRBJ2-2, with D perhaps matching TRBD2 (5 bases). The CDR3 contains 15 residues. V was cut by 2 bases and J by 2 bases, with 9 bases left in between. The germline V gene encodes CDR1 MNHEY and CDR2 SVGEGT. CDR3 in DNA: TGTGCCAGCAGTTACAGCTGGACTAACACCGGGGAGCTGTTTTTT. It encodes CASSYSWTNTGELFF.

The chain combines TRBV19 with TRBJ1-6; D not certain. CDR3 length: 14 amino acids. Germline V lookup: CDR1 LNHDA, CDR2 SQIVND (reference sequence). V dropped 3 bases and J dropped 7 bases, with 10 bases sitting between them. The CDR3 DNA sequence: TGTGCCAGTAGTATCACCGCGGGAAATTCACCCCTCCACTTT. It specifies CASSITAGNSPLHF.

The rearrangement uses TRBV6-5 and TRBJ1-3, with a weak D call TRBD1 (5 bases). The CDR3 extends over 15 amino acids. The V gene lost 5 bases and the J gene lost 3 bases, with 14 bases spanning the gap. Germline CDR1 is MNHEY and CDR2 is SVGAGI. The CDR3 region has the DNA TGTGCCAGCAGTATCCCCGGGGGACTTGGAAACACCATATATTTT. It specifies CASSIPGGLGNTIYF.

The V call is TRBV4-3, the J call TRBJ1-6; D gene uncertain. This CDR3 region has 13 residues. Trimming stripped 1 base from V and 11 bases from J, with 9 bases between. CDR1 LGHNA and CDR2 YSLEER come from the germline V gene. The CDR3 here is CASSQVVGTPLHF. The CDR3 region has the DNA TGCGCCAGCAGCCAAGTAGTCGGGACACCCCTCCACTTT.

For the CDR3, the DNA is TGCGCCAGCAGCCAAGATGGCAGGGCAGGTGAAAAACTGTTTTTT. As protein: CASSQDGRAGEKLFF. The rearrangement links TRBV4-1 to TRBJ1-4; tentative D call: TRBD1 (5 bases). The ends were cut back, 0 bases at V and 7 bases at J, with 12 bases in the middle. The germline V gene has CDR1 MGHRA and CDR2 YSYEKL. The CDR3 is made up of 15 amino acids.

This chain links TRBV2 with TRBJ2-7; D is possibly TRBD1 (5 bases). The CDR3 length is 13 residues. Looked up from germline, CDR1 is SNHLY and CDR2 is FYNNEI. Deletions cut 6 bases from V and 4 bases from J, with 13 bases between. The CDR3 spells CASRRGDGYEQYF. The CDR3 nucleotides read TGTGCCAGCAGAAGGGGCGATGGGTACGAGCAGTACTTC.

The rearrangement uses TRBV7-3 and TRBJ2-1, with 7 bases that match TRBD1. Germline loops: CDR1 SGHTA, CDR2 FQGTGA. This CDR3 spans 13 amino acids. The junction had 3 bases not matched to a gene; V was cut back by 0 bases and J by 10 bases. The CDR3 protein is CASSLTTGDEQFF. The CDR3, as DNA: TGTGCCAGCAGCTTAACTACAGGGGACGAGCAGTTCTTC.

This clone showed up just once. The CDR3 reads CASSLYFRGQGDYGYTF. The CDR3 DNA reads TGTGCCAGCAGCTTATATTTTAGGGGACAGGGGGATTATGGCTACACCTTC. V is TRBV7-2 and J is TRBJ1-2; 11 nucleotides agree with TRBD1. CDR3 length equals 17 residues. V gave up 2 bases and J gave up 5 bases; unmatched junction bases: 10. Per germline, CDR1 SGHTA and CDR2 FQGNSA. The whole variable domain, remainder taken from reference TRBV7-2 and TRBJ1-2, is GAGVSQSPSNKVTEKGKDVELRCDPISGHTALYWYRQSLGQGLEFLIYFQGNSAPDKSGLPSDRFSAERTGGSVSTLTIQRTQQEDSAVYLCASSLYFRGQGDYGYTFGSGTRLTVV.

This chain links TRBV7-8 with TRBJ1-5; 7 positions agree with TRBD1. This CDR3 spans 14 amino acids. V lost 6 bases to trimming and J lost 3 bases; unmatched junction nucleotides: 5. Germline V gene data show CDR1 as SGHVS and CDR2 as FQNEAQ. Here the CDR3 reads CASSRTGLNQPQHF. In DNA form, the CDR3 reads TGTGCCAGCAGTCGGACAGGCCTCAATCAGCCCCAGCATTTT.

The V gene is TRBV5-1, the J gene TRBJ2-3, with TRBD1 matching over 12 bases. With V trimmed by 6 bases and J by 0 bases, 8 bases remained unmatched. Germline CDR1 and CDR2: SGHRS and YFSETQ. This CDR3 has 17 amino acids. Here the CDR3 DNA reads TGCGCCAGCAACGAGGGGACAGGGGGCGATAGCACAGATACGCAGTATTTT. Translation: CASNEGTGGDSTDTQYF.

The chain couples TRBV11-2 to TRBJ2-7; D not resolved. Trimming shortened V by 3 bases and J by 1 base, and 7 bases separated the two germline ends. This CDR3 has 13 residues. Germline assignment: CDR1 SGHAT and CDR2 FQNNGV. This CDR3 is CASSFGTSYEQYF. The CDR3 DNA follows: TGTGCCAGCAGCTTTGGCACATCCTACGAGCAGTACTTC.